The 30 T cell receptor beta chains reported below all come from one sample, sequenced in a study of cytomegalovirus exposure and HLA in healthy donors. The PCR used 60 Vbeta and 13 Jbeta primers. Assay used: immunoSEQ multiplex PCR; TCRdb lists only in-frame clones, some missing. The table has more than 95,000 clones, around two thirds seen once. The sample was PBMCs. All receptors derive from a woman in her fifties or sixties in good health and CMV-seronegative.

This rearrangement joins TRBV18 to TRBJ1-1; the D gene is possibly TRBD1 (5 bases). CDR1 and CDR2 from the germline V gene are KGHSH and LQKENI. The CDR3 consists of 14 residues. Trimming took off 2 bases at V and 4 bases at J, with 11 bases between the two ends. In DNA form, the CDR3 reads TGTGCCAGCTCACCAAGCGCAGGGTCCACTGAAGCTTTCTTT. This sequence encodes CASSPSAGSTEAFF.

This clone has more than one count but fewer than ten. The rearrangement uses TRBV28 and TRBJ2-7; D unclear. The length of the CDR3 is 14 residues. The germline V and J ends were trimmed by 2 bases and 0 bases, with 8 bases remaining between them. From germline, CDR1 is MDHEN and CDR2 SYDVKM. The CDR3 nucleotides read TGTGCCAGCAGTTTAGTCCAGGACTCCTACGAGCAGTACTTC. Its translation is CASSLVQDSYEQYF.

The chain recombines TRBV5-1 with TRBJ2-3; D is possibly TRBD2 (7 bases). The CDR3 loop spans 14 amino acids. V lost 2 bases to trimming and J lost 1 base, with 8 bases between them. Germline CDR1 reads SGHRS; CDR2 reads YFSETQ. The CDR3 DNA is TGCGCCAGCAGCTTCGGGGGGCGCACAGATACGCAGTATTTT. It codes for CASSFGGRTDTQYF.

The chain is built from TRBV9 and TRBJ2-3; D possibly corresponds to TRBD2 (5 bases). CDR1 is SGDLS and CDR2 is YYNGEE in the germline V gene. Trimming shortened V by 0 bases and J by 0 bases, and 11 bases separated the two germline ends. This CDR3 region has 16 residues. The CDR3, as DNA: TGTGCCAGCAGCGTAGGACCTGGACTGAGCACAGATACGCAGTATTTT. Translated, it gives CASSVGPGLSTDTQYF.

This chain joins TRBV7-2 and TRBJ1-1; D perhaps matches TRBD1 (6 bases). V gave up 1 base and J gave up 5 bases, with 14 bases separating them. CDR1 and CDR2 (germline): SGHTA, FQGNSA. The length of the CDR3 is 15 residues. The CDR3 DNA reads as TGTGCCAGCAGCTTAGTTCCAGGGGCCTTAACTGAAGCTTTCTTT. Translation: CASSLVPGALTEAFF.

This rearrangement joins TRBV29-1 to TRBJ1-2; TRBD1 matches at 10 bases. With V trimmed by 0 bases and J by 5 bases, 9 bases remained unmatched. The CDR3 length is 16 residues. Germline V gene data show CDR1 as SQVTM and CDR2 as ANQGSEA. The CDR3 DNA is TGCAGCGTTGAAGATCGAGGGACAGGGGTTCAGTATGGCTACACCTTC. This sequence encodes CSVEDRGTGVQYGYTF.

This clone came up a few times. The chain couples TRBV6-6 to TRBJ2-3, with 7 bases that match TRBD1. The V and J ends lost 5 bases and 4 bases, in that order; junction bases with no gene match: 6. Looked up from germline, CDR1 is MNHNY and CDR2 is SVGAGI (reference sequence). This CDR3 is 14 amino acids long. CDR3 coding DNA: TGTGCCAGCAGTCTTTCAGGGGGATCAGATACGCAGTATTTT. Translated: CASSLSGGSDTQYF.

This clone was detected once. This CDR3 is CATSRGSGMSSYEQYF. The CDR3, as DNA: TGTGCCACCAGCAGAGGCAGCGGGATGAGCTCCTACGAGCAGTACTTC. This rearrangement joins TRBV15 to TRBJ2-5; TRBD2 aligns across 7 bases. Judging by the DNA end, TRBJ2-7 fits better; the J call may be wrong. Per the germline V gene, CDR1 is LNHNV and CDR2 is YYDKDF (reference sequence). CDR3 length: 16 residues.

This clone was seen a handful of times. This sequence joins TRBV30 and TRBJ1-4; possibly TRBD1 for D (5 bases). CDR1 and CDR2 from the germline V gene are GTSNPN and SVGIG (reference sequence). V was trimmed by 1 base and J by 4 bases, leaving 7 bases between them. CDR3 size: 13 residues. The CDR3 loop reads CAWSAGFNEKLFF. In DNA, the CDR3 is TGTGCCTGGAGTGCAGGGTTTAATGAAAAACTGTTTTTT.

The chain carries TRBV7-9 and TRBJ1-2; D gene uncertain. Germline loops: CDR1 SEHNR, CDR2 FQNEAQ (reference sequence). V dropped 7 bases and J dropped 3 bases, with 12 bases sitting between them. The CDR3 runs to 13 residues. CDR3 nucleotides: TGTGCCAGCACTCAAGAACGGTACTATGGCTACACCTTC. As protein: CASTQERYYGYTF.

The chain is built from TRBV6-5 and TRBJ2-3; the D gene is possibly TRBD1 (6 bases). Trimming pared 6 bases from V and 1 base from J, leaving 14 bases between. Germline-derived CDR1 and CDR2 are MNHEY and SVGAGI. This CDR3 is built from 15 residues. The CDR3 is CASRPDRRRTDTQYF. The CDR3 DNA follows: TGTGCCAGCAGACCAGACAGGCGGCGCACAGATACGCAGTATTTT.

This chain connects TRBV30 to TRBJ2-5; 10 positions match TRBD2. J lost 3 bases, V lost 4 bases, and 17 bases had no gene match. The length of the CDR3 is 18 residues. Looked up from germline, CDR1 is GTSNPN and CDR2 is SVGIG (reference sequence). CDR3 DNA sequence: TGTGCCTGGACCTCATCGCGGGGTAGCGGGGGGTACAAAGAGACCCAGTACTTC. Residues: CAWTSSRGSGGYKETQYF.

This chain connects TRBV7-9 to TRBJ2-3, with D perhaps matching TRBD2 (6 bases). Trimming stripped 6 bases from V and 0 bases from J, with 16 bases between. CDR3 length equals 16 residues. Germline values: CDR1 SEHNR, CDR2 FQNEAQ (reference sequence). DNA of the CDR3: TGTGCCAGCAGAGATATCACGGGACTCAGCACAGATACGCAGTATTTT. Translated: CASRDITGLSTDTQYF.

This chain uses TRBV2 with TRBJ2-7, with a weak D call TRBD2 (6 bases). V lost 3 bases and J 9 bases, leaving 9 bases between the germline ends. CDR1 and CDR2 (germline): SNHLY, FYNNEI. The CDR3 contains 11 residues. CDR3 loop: CASSEEGGQYF. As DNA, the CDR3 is TGTGCCAGCAGTGAGGAGGGTGGGCAGTACTTC.

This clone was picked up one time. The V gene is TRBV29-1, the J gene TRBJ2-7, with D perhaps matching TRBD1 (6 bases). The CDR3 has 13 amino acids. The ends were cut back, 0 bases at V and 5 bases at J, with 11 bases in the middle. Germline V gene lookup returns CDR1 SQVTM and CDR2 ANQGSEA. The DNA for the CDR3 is TGCAGCGTTGAAGATCCCAGGGGTGACGAGCAGTACTTC. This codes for CSVEDPRGDEQYF.

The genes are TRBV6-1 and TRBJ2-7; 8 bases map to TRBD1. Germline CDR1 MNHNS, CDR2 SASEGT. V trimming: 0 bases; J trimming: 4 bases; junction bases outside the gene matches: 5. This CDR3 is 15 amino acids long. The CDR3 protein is CASSEAQGAAYEQYF. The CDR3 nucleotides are TGTGCCAGCAGTGAAGCCCAGGGGGCGGCGTACGAGCAGTACTTC.

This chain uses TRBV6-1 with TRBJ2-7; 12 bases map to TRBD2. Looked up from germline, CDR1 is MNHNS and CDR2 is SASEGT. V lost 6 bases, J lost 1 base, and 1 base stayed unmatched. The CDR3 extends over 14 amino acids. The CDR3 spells CASRGTSGSYEQYF. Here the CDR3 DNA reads TGTGCCAGCAGGGGGACTAGCGGGTCCTACGAGCAGTACTTC.

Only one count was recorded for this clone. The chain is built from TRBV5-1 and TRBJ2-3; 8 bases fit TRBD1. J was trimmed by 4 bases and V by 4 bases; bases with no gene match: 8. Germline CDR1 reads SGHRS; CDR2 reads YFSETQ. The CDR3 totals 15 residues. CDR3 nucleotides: TGCGCCAGCAGCATTCAGACAGGGGAATCAGATACGCAGTATTTT. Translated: CASSIQTGESDTQYF.

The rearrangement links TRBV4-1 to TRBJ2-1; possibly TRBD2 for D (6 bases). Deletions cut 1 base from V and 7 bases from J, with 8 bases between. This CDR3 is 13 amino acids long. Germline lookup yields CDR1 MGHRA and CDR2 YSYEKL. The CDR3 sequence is CASSQGAGNEQFF. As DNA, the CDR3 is TGCGCCAGCAGCCAAGGGGCGGGGAATGAGCAGTTCTTC.

The CDR3, as DNA: TGTGCCAGCAGTTTAGCGGTTACGAACACCGGGGAGCTGTTTTTT. Its protein is CASSLAVTNTGELFF. J is TRBJ2-2 and V is TRBV27, with D hard to call. CDR3 length equals 15 residues. V was cut by 2 bases and J by 0 bases, with 7 bases left in between. The germline V gene encodes CDR1 MNHEY and CDR2 SMNVEV (reference sequence).

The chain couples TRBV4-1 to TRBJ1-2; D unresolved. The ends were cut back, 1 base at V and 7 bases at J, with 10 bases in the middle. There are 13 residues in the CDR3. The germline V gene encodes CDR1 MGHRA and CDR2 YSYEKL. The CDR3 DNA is TGCGCCAGCAGCCAAGTCCACCCGAGTGGCTACACCTTC. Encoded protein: CASSQVHPSGYTF.

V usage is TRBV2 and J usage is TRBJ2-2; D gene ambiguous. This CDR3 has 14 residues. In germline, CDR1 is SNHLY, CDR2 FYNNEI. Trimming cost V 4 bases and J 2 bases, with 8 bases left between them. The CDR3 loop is CASSVRVNTGELFF. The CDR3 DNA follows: TGTGCCAGCAGTGTTCGAGTTAACACCGGGGAGCTGTTTTTT.

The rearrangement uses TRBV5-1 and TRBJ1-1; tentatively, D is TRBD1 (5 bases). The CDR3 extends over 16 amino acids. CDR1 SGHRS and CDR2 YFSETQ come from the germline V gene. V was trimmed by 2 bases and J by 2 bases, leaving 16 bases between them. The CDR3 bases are TGCGCCAGCAGCTTTCAACCCGTGGACACCAACACTGAAGCTTTCTTT. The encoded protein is CASSFQPVDTNTEAFF.

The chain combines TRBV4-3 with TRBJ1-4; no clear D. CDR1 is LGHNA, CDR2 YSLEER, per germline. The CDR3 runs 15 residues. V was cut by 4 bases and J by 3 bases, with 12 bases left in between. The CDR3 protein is CASSPGALPNEKLFF. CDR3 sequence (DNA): TGCGCCAGCAGCCCCGGAGCGCTACCTAATGAAAAACTGTTTTTT.

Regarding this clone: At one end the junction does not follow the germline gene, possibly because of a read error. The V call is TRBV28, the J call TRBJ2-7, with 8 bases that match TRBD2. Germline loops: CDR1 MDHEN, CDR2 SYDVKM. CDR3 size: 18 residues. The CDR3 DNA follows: TGTGCCAGCCGGGAGGGAGGGGCCACTCGACGGGCGGGAGTGAGTGGGGACTTC. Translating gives CASREGGATRRAGVSGDF.

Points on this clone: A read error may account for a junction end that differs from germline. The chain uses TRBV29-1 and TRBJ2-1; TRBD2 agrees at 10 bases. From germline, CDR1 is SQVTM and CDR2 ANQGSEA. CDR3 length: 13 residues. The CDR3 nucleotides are TGTAGCTCCTTGGGACTAGCGCCGAATGAGCAGTTCTTC. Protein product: CSSLGLAPNEQFF.

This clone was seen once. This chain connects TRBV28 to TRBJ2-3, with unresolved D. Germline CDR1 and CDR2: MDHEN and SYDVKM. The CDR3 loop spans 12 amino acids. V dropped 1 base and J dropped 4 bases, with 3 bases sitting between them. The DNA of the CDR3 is TGTGCCAGCAGTTTATCGGCAGATACGCAGTATTTT. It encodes CASSLSADTQYF.

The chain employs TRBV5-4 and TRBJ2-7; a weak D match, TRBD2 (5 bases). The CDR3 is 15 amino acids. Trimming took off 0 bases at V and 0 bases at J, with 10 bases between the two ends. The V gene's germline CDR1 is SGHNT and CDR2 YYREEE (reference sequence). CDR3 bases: TGTGCCAGCAGCTTGGAGGTGGGGAGCTCCTACGAGCAGTACTTC. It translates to CASSLEVGSSYEQYF. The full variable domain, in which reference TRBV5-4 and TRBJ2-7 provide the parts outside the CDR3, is ETGVTQSPTHLIKTRGQQVTLRCSSQSGHNTVSWYQQALGQGPQFIFQYYREEENGRGNFPPRFSGLQFPNYSSELNVNALELDDSALYLCASSLEVGSSYEQYFGPGTRLTVT.

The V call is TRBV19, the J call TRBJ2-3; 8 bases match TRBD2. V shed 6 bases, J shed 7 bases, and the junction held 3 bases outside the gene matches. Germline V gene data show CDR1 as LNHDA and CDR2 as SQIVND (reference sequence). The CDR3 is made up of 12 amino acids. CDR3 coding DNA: TGTGCCAGTAGCCGGGGGGGCCATACGCAGTATTTT. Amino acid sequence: CASSRGGHTQYF.

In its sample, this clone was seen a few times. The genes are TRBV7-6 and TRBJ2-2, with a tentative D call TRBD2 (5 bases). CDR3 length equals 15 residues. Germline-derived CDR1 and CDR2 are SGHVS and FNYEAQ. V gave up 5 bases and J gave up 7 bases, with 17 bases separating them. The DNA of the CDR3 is TGTGCCAGCAGCCCCCTCTCCGGGGTTGGCGGGGAGCTGTTTTTT. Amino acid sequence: CASSPLSGVGGELFF.